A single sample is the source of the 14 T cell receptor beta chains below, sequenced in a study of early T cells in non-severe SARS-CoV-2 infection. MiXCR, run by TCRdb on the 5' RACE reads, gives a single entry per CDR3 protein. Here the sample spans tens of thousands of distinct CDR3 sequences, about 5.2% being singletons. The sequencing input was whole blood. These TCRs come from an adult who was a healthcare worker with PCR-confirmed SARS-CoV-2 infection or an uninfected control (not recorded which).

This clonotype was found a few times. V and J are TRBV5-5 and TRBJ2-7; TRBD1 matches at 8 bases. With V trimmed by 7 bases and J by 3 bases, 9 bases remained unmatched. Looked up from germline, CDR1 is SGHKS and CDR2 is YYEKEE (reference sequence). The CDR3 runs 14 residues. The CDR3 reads CASLKGQGYYEQYF. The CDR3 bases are TGTGCCAGCCTCAAAGGACAGGGATACTACGAGCAGTACTTC.

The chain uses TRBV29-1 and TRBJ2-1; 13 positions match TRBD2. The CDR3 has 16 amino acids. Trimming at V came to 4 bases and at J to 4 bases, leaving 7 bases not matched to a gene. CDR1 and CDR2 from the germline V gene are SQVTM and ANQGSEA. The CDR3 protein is CSVVPLAGGQYNEQFF. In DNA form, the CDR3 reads TGCAGCGTTGTTCCACTAGCGGGAGGGCAGTACAATGAGCAGTTCTTC.

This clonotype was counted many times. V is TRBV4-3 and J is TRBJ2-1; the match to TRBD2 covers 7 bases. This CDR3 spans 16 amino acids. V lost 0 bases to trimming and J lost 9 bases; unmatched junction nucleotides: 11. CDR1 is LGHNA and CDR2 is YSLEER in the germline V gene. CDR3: CASSQDTPKASGEQFF. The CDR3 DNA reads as TGCGCCAGCAGCCAAGATACCCCGAAGGCTAGCGGTGAGCAGTTCTTC.

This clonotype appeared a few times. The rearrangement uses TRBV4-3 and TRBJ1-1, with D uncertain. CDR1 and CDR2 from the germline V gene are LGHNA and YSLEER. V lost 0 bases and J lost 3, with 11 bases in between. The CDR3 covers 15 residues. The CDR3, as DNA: TGCGCCAGCAGCCAAGAGGCGGCAGGTCACACTGAAGCTTTCTTT. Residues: CASSQEAAGHTEAFF.

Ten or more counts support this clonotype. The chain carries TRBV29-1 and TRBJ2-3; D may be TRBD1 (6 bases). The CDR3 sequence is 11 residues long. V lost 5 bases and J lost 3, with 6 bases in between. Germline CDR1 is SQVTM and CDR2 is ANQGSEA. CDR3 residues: CSVTGTDTQYF. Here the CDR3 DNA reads TGCAGCGTTACAGGGACAGATACGCAGTATTTT.

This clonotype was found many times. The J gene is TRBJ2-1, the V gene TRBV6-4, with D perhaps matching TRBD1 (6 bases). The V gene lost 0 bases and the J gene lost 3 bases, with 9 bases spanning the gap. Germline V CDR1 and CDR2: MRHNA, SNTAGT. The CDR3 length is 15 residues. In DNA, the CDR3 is TGTGCCAGCAGTGACTCGGCAGGGGACTACAATGAGCAGTTCTTC. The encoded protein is CASSDSAGDYNEQFF.

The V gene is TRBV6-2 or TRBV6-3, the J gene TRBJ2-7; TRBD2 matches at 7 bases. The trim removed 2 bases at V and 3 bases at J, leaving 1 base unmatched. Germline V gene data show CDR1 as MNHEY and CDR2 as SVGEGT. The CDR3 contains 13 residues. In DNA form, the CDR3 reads TGTGCCAGCAGTTACCTAGCGGACTACGAGCAGTACTTC. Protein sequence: CASSYLADYEQYF.

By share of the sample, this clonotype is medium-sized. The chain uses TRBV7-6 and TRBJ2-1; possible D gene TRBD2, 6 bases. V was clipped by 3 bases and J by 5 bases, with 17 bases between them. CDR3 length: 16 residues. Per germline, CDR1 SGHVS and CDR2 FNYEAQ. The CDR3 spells CASSLRAGYLDNEQFF. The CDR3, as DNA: TGTGCCAGCAGCTTGAGAGCGGGCTATCTCGACAATGAGCAGTTCTTC.

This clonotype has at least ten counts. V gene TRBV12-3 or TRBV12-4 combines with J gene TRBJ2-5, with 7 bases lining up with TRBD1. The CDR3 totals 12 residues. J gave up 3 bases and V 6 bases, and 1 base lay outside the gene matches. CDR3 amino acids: CASRGTEETQYF. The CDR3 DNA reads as TGTGCCAGCAGAGGGACAGAAGAGACCCAGTACTTC.

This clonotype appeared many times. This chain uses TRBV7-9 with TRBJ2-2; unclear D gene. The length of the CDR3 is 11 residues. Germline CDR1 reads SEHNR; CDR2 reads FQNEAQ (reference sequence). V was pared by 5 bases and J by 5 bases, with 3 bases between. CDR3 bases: TGTGCCAGCAGCCCTACCGGGGAGCTGTTTTTT. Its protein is CASSPTGELFF.

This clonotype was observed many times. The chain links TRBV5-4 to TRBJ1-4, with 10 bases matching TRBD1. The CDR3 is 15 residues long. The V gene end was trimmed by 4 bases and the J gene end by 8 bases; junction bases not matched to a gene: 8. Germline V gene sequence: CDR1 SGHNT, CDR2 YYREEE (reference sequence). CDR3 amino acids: CASSRTGTGEEKLFF. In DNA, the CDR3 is TGTGCCAGCAGCAGAACCGGGACAGGGGAGGAAAAACTGTTTTTT.

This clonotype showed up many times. Here the CDR3 DNA reads TGTGCCAGCTCACCAAACAGGGTTCTTAATTCACCCCTCCACTTT. This gives the protein CASSPNRVLNSPLHF. The chain carries TRBV18 and TRBJ1-6, with D possibly being TRBD1 (6 bases). The length of the CDR3 is 15 residues. V was trimmed by 2 bases and J by 6 bases, leaving 11 bases between them. Per the germline V gene, CDR1 is KGHSH and CDR2 is LQKENI.

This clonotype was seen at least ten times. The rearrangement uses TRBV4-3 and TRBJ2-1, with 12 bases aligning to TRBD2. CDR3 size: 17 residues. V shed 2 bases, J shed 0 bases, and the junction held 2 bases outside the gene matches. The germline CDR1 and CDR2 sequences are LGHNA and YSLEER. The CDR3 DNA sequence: TGCGCCAGCAGCCAATTGACTAGCGGGAGCTCCTACAATGAGCAGTTCTTC. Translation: CASSQLTSGSSYNEQFF.

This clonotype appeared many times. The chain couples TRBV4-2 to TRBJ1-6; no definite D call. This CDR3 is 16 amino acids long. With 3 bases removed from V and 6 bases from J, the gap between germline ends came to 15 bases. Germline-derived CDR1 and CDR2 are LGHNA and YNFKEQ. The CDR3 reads CASSQNTRAGNSPLHF. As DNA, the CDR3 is TGTGCCAGCAGCCAGAACACTCGGGCGGGTAATTCACCCCTCCACTTT.